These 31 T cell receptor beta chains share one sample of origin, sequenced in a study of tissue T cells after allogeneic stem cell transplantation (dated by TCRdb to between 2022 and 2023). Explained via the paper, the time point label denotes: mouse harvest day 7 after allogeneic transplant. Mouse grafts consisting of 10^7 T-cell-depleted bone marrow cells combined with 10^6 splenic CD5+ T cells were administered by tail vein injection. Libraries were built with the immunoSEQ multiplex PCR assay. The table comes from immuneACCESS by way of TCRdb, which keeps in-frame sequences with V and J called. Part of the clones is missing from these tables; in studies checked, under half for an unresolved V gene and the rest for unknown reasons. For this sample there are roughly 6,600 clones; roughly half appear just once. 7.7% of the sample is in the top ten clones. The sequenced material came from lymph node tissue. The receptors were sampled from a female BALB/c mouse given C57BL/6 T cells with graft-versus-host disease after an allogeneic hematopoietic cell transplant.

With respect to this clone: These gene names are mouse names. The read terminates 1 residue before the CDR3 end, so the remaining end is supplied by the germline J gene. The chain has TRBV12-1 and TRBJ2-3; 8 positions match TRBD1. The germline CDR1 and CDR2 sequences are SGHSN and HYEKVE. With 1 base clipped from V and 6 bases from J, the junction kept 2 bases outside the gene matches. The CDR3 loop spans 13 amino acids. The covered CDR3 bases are TGTGCCAGCTCTCTTCAGGGGGCGGAAACGCTGTAT. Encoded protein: CASSLQGAETLY. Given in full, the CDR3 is CASSLQGAETLYF.

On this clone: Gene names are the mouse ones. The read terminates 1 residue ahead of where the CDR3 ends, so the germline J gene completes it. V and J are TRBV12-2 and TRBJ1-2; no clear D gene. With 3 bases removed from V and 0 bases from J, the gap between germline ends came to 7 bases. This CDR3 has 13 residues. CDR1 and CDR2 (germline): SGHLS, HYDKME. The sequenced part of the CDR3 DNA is TGTGCCAGCTCTAGGCACCCAAACTCCGACTACACC. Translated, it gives CASSRHPNSDYT. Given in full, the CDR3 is CASSRHPNSDYTF.

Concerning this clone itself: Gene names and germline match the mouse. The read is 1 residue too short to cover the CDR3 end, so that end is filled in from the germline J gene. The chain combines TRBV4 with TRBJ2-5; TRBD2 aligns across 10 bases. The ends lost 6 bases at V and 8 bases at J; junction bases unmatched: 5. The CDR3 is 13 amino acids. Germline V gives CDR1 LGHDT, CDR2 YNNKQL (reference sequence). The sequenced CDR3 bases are TGTGCCAGCAGTCCCGGGACTGGGGTCACCCAGTAC. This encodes CASSPGTGVTQY. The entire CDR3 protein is CASSPGTGVTQYF. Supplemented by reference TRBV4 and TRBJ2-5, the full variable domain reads ETAVFQTPNYHVTQVGNEVSFNCKQTLGHDTMYWYKQDSKKLLKIMFSYNNKQLIVNETVPRRFSPQSSDKAHLNLRIKSVEPEDSAVYLCASSPGTGVTQYFGPGTRLLVL.

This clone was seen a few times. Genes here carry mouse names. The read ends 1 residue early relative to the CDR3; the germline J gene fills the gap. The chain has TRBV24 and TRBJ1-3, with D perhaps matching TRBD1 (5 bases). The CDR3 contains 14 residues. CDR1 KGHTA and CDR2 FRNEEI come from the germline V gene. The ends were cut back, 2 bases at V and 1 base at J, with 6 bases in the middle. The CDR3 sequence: CASSLQGSGNTLYF. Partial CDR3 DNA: TGTGCCAGCAGTCTGCAGGGATCTGGAAATACGCTCTAT.

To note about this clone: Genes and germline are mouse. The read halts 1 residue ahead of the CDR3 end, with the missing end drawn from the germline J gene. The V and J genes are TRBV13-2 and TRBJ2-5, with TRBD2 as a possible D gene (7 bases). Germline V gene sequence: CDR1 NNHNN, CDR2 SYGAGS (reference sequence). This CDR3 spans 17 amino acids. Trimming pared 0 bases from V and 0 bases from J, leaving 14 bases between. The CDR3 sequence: CASGDVAGGLNQDTQYF. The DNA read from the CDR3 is TGTGCCAGCGGTGATGTGGCGGGGGGCCTTAACCAAGACACCCAGTAC.

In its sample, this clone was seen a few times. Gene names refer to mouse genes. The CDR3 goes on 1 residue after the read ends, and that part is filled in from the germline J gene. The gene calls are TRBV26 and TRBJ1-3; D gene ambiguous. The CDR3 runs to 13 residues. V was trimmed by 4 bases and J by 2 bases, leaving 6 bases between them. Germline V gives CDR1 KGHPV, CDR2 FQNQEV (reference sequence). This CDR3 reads CASSPHPGNTLYF. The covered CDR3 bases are TGTGCCAGCAGTCCCCACCCTGGAAATACGCTCTAT.

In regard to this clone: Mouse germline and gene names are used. The covered CDR3 bases are TGTAGTTCTAGAGACGGAGGGGCGCGGGTCACCGGGCAGCTCTAC. The encoded protein is CSSRDGGARVTGQLY. The full-length CDR3 reads as CSSRDGGARVTGQLYF. The rearrangement uses TRBV30 and TRBJ2-2, with D perhaps being TRBD1 or TRBD2 (5 bases each). The read falls 1 residue short of the CDR3 end, and the missing part is taken from the germline J gene. The CDR3 spans 16 residues. The germline V gene encodes CDR1 SQVVS and CDR2 ANEGSEA. Trimming cost V 0 bases and J 4 bases, with 15 bases left between them.

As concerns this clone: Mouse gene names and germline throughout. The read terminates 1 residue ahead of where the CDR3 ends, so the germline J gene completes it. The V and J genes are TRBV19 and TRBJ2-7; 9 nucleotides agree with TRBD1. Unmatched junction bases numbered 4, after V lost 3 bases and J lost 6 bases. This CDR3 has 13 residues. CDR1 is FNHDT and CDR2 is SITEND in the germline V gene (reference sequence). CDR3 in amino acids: CASSTGTGIEQYF. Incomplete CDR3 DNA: TGTGCCAGCAGTACCGGGACAGGGATTGAACAGTAC.

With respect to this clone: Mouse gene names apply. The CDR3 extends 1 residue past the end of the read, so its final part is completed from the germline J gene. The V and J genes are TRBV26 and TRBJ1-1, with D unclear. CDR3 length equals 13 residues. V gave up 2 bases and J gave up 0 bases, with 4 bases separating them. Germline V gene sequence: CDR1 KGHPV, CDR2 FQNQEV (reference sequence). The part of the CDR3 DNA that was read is TGTGCCAGCAGTCTGCGCTCAAACACAGAAGTCTTC. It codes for CASSLRSNTEVF. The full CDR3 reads CASSLRSNTEVFF.

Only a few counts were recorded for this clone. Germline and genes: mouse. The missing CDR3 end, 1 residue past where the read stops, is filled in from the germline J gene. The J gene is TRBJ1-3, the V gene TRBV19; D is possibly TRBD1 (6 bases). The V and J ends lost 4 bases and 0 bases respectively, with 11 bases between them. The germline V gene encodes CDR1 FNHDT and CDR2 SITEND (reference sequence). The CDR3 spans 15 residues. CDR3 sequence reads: CASSRDTYSGNTLYF. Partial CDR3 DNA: TGTGCCAGCAGTCGGGACACATATTCTGGAAATACGCTCTAT.

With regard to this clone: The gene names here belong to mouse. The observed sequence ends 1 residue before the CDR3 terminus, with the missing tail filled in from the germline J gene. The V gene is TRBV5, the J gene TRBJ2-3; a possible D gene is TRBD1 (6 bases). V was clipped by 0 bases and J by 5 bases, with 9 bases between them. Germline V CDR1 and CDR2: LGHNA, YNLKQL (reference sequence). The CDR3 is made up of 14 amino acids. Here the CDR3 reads CASSQDYREETLYF. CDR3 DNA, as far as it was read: TGTGCCAGCAGCCAAGATTACAGGGAAGAAACGCTGTAT.

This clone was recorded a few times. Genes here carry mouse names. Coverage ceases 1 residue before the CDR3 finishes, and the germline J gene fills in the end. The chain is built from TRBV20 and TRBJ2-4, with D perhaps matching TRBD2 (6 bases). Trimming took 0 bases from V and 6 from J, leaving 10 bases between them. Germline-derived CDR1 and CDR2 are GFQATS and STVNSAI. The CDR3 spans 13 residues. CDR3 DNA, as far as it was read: TGTGGTGCTAGGGACTGGGGAGGGAACACCTTGTAC. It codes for CGARDWGGNTLY. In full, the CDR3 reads CGARDWGGNTLYF.

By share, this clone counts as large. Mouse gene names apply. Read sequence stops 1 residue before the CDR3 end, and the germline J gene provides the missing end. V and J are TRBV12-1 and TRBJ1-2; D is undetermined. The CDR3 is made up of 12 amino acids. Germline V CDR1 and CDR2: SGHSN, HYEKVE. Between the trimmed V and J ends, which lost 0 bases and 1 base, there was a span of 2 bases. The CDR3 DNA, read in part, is TGTGCCAGCTCTCTCGGAAACTCCGACTACACC. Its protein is CASSLGNSDYT. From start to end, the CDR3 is CASSLGNSDYTF.

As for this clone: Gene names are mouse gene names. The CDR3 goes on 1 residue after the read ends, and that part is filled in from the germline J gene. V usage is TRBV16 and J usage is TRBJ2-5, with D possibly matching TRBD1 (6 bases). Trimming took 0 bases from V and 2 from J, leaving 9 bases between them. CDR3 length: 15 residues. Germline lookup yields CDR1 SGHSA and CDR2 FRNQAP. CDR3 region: CASSLDPRGQDTQYF. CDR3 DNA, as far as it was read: TGTGCAAGCAGCTTAGATCCCAGGGGCCAAGACACCCAGTAC.

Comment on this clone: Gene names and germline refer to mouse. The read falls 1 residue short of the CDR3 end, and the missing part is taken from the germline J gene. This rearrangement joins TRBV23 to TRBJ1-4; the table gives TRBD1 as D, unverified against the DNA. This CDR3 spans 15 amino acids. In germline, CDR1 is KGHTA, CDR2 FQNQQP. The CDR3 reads CSSSRTGGPNERLFF. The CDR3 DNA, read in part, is TGCTCCAGCAGCCGAACAGGGGGCCCCAACGAAAGATTATTT.

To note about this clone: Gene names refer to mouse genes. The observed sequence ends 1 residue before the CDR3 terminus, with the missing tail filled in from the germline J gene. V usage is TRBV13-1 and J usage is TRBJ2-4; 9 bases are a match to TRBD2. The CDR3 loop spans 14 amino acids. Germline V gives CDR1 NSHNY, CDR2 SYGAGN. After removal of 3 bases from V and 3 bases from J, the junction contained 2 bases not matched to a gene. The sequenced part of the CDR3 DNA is TGTGCCAGCAGTGGGGACTGGGCCCAAAACACCTTGTAC. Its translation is CASSGDWAQNTLY. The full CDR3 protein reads CASSGDWAQNTLYF.

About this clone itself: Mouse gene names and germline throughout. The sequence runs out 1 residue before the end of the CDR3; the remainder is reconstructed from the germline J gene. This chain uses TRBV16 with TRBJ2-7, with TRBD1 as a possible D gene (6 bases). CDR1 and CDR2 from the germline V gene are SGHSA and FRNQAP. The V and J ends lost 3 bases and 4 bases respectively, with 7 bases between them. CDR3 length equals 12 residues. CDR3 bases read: TGTGCAAGCAGCTTGGGACAATATGAACAGTAC. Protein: CASSLGQYEQY. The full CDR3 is CASSLGQYEQYF.

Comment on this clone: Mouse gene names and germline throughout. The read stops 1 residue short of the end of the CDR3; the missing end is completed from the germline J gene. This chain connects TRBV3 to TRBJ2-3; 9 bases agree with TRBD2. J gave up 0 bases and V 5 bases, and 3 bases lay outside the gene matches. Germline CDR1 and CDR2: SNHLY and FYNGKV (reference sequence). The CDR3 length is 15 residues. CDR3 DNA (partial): TGTGCCAGCAGCCAGACTGGGGGAAGTGCAGAAACGCTGTAT. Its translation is CASSQTGGSAETLY. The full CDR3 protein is CASSQTGGSAETLYF.

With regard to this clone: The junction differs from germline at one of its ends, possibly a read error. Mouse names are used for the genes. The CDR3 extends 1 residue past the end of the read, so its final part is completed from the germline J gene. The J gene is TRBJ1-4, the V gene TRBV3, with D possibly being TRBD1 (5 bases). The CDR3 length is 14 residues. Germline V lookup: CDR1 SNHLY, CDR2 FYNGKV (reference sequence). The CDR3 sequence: CASRRRGTNERLFF. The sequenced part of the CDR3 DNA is TGTGCCAGCCGAAGGCGGGGGACCAACGAAAGGTTATTT.

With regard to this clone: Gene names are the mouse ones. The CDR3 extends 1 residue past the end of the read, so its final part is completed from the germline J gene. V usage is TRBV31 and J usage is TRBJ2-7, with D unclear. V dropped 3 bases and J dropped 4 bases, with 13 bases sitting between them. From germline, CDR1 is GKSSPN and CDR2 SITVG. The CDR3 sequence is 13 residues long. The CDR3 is CAWSPMRAYEQYF. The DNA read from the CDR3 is TGTGCCTGGAGCCCCATGAGGGCATATGAACAGTAC.

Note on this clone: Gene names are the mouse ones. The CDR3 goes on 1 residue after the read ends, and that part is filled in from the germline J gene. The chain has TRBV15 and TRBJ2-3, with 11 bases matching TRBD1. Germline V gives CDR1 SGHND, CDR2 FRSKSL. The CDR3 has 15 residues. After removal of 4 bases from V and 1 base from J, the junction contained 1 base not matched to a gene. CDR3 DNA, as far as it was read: TGTGCCAGCAGTTGGACAGGGGGCGGTGCAGAAACGCTGTAT. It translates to CASSWTGGGAETLY. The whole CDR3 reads CASSWTGGGAETLYF.

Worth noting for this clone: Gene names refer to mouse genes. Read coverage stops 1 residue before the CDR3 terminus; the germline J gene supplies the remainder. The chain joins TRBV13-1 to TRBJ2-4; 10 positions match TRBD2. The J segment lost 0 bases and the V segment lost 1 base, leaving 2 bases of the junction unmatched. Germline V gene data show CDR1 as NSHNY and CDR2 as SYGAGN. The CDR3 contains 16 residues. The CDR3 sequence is CASSDSWGGSQNTLYF. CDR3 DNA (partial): TGTGCCAGCAGTGATAGCTGGGGGGGCAGTCAAAACACCTTGTAC.

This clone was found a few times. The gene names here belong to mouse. The DNA read from the CDR3 is TGTGCCAGCAGTGACAGGGGGCGGTCCGACTACACC. Protein product: CASSDRGRSDYT. The CDR3 in its entirety is CASSDRGRSDYTF. This chain links TRBV26 with TRBJ1-2; 10 nucleotides line up with TRBD1. The read terminates 1 residue before the CDR3 end, so the remaining end is supplied by the germline J gene. Trimming removed 5 bases from V and 5 bases from J; junction bases left unmatched: 2. The CDR3 spans 13 residues. Germline lookup yields CDR1 KGHPV and CDR2 FQNQEV (reference sequence).

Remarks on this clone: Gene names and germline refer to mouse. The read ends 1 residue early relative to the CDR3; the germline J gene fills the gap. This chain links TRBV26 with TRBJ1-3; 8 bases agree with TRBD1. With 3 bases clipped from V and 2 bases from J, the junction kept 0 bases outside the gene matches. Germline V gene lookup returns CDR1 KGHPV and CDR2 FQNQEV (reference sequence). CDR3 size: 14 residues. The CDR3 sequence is CASSLQGAGNTLYF. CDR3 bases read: TGTGCCAGCAGTCTACAGGGGGCTGGAAATACGCTCTAT.

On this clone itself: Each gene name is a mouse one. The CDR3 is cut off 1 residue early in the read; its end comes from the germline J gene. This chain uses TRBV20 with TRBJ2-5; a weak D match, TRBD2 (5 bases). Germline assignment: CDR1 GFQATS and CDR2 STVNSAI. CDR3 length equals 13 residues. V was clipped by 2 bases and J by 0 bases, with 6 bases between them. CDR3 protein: CGARWGNQDTQYF. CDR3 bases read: TGTGGTGCTAGGTGGGGAAACCAAGACACCCAGTAC. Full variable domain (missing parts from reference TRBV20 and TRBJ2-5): GALVYQYPRRTICKSGTSMRMECQAVGFQATSVAWYRQSPQKTFELIALSTVNSAIKYEQNFTQEKFPISHPNLSFSSMTVLNAYLEDRGLYLCGARWGNQDTQYFGPGTRLLVL.

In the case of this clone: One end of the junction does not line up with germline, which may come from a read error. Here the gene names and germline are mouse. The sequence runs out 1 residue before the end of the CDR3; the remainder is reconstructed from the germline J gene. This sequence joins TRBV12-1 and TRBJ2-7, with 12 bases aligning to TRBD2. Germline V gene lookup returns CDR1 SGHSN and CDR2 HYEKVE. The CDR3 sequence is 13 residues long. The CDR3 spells CQLSGTGGREQYF. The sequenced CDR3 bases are TGCCAGCTCTCCGGGACTGGGGGGAGAGAACAGTAC.

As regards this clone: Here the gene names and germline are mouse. CDR3 DNA, as far as it was read: TGTGCCAGCAGTCCCGGACAGGGGGAGGGCACCGGGCAGCTCTAC. It encodes CASSPGQGEGTGQLY. The CDR3 as a whole reads CASSPGQGEGTGQLYF. The chain uses TRBV26 and TRBJ2-2; 10 bases map to TRBD1. The read is 1 residue too short to cover the CDR3 end, so that end is filled in from the germline J gene. Germline V gene data show CDR1 as KGHPV and CDR2 as FQNQEV (reference sequence). V lost 4 bases, J lost 4 bases, and 6 bases stayed unmatched. There are 16 residues in the CDR3.

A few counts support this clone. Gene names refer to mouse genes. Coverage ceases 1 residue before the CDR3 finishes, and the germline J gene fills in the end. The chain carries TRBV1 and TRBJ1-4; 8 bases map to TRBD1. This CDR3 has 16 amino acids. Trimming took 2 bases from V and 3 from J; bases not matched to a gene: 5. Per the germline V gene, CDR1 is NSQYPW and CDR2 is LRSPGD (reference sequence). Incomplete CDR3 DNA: TGCACCTGCAGTGCACAGGGGGCAAGGGCCAACGAAAGATTATTT. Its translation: CTCSAQGARANERLF. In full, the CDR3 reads CTCSAQGARANERLFF.

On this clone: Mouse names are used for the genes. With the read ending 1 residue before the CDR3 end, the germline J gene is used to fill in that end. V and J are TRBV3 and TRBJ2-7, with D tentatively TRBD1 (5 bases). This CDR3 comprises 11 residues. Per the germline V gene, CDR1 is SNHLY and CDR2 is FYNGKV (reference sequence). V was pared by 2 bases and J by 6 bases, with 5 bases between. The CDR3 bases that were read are TGTGCCAGCAGCTTAAGGGGTGAACAGTAC. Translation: CASSLRGEQY. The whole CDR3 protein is CASSLRGEQYF.

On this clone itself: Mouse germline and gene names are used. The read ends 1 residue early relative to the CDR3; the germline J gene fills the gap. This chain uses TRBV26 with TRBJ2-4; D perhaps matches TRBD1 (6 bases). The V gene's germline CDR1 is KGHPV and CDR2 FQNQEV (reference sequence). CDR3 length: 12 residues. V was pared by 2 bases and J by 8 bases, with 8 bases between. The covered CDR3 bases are TGTGCCAGCAGTCTGAACAGGGCCACCTTGTAC. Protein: CASSLNRATLY. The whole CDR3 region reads CASSLNRATLYF.

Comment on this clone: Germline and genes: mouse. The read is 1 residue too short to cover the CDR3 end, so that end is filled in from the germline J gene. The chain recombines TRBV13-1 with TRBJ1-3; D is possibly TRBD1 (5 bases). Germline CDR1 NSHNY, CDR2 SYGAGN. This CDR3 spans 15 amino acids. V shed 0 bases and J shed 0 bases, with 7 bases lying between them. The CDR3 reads CASSDGTNSGNTLYF. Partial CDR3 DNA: TGTGCCAGCAGTGATGGGACAAATTCTGGAAATACGCTCTAT.